The rows below give T cell receptor beta chains drawn from one sample of a study of shared clonotypes between healthy human individuals. Sequencing was performed with immunoSEQ multiplex PCR; in TCRdb, only in-frame clones are kept and a portion is missing. The sample gives roughly 2,000,000 clones, just under 95% of which show up once; about 1.6% is in the top ten. Sequencing used naive CD8+ T cells from PBMCs. The receptors here all came from a man aged 18 to 35 in good health. Some clones in this sample may be carry-over from other donors' samples. CDR3s include the opening cysteine and the closing phenylalanine or tryptophan. Fields, in order: clone size, V gene, J gene, D gene, CDR3 DNA, CDR3 protein. A D gene is named only where the DNA matches it firmly. Rows may omit the clone size; those that give it use once, few, many or a size class.

>NA|TRBV11-2|TRBJ2-7|TRBD1
TGTGCCAGCAGCTTATGGGAAACCGGGACAGGGGGTTCCTACGAGCAGTACTTC
CASSLWETGTGGSYEQYF
>NA|TRBV6-5|TRBJ2-4|NA
TGTGCCAGCAGTTACCTCTTAGACATTCAGTACTTC
CASSYLLDIQYF
>once|TRBV5-1|TRBJ1-2|NA
TGCGCCAGCAGCTTGGTGCGTCAGGGAGCGACCTATGGCTACACCTTC
CASSLVRQGATYGYTF
>NA|TRBV6-6|TRBJ2-4|NA
TGTGCCAGCACCCTCGGGGACATTCAGTACTTC
CASTLGDIQYF
>NA|TRBV7-8|TRBJ2-7|TRBD2
TGTGCCAGCAGCACAAGGACTAGCGGGAGTTCCTACGAGCAGTACTTC
CASSTRTSGSSYEQYF
>NA|TRBV11-2|TRBJ2-7|NA
TGTGCCAGCAGCTTAGCGGGCAGCTCCTACGAGCAGTACTTC
CASSLAGSSYEQYF
>NA|TRBV6-4|TRBJ1-1|NA
TGTGCCAGCAGTCCGGACCCTAGGAACACTGAAGCTTTCTTT
CASSPDPRNTEAFF
>NA|TRBV7-9|TRBJ2-3|TRBD1
TGTGCCAGCAGCTCCCGACAGGGCGGCACAGATACGCAGTATTTT
CASSSRQGGTDTQYF
>NA|TRBV11-2|TRBJ2-5|NA
TGTGCCAGTTCAGGGGGGGTGGAGACCCAGTACTTC
CASSGGVETQYF
>NA|TRBV29-1|TRBJ1-1|NA
TGCAGCGTGAGGGTGACTGAAGCTTTCTTT
CSVRVTEAFF
>NA|TRBV11-2|TRBJ2-2|NA
TGTGCCAGCAGCTTAGCAGCGACGAACACCGGGGAGCTGTTTTTT
CASSLAATNTGELFF
>once|TRBV11-1|TRBJ2-7|NA
TGTGCCAGCAGCTTAGGGGGTAACTACGAGCAGTACTTC
CASSLGGNYEQYF
>NA|TRBV7-2|TRBJ2-1|TRBD2
TGTGCCAGCAGCCCCTTAGCGGGCGTCTACAATGAGCAGTTCTTC
CASSPLAGVYNEQFF
>NA|TRBV7-8|TRBJ2-7|NA
TGTGCCAGCAGCCCCATCGGGAGCTCCTACGAGCAGTACTTC
CASSPIGSSYEQYF
>NA|TRBV28|TRBJ2-5|NA
TGTGCCAGCGATTCTCGGGAGACCCAGTACTTC
CASDSRETQYF
>NA|TRBV7-8|TRBJ1-5|NA
TGTGCCAGCAGCTCGGTGGGGCGGGACAATCAGCCCCAGCATTTT
CASSSVGRDNQPQHF
>NA|TRBV6-5|TRBJ2-3|NA
TGTGCCAGCAGTCAATATAGCGGCACAGATACGCAGTATTTT
CASSQYSGTDTQYF
>NA|TRBV18|TRBJ2-7|NA
TGTGCCAGCTCACATCCCCTATCCTACGAGCAGTACTTC
CASSHPLSYEQYF
>NA|TRBV15|TRBJ1-2|NA
TGTGCCACCAGCAGAGATCGTGATTACTATGGCTACACCTTC
CATSRDRDYYGYTF
>NA|TRBV6-5|TRBJ1-1|NA
TGTGCCAGCAGTTACACAAGAACCGGGGCCACTGAAGCTTTCTTT
CASSYTRTGATEAFF
>NA|TRBV19|TRBJ1-1|NA
TGTGCCAGTAGTATCTGGGGCCGCGGCACTGAAGCTTTCTTT
CASSIWGRGTEAFF
>NA|TRBV28|TRBJ2-1|TRBD2
TGTGCCAGCAGTCTCTCATTCGGCGGGAGAGGGTCCTACAATGAGCAGTTCTTC
CASSLSFGGRGSYNEQFF
>NA|TRBV5-1|TRBJ2-3|NA
TGCGCCAGCAGGGAGGGGGGACGGCTCACAGATACGCAGTATTTT
CASREGGRLTDTQYF
>NA|TRBV28|TRBJ2-3|NA
TGTGCCAGCAGTCCCGCAAGTAGCACAGATACGCAGTATTTT
CASSPASSTDTQYF
>NA|TRBV10-1|TRBJ2-1|TRBD1
TGCGCCAGCAGTGAGGACAGTCCAGGGGGCGATGAGCAGTTCTTC
CASSEDSPGGDEQFF
>NA|TRBV29-1|TRBJ2-7|NA
TGCAGCGTTTCGACGGCCTCCTACGAGCAGTACTTC
CSVSTASYEQYF
>NA|TRBV7-2|TRBJ2-5|NA
TGTGCCAGCAGCTTAGTCCCTTCGGGGGCCTACCAAGAGACCCAGTACTTC
CASSLVPSGAYQETQYF
>NA|TRBV5-8|TRBJ1-5|NA
TGTGCCAGCAGCCGAAATACGGACAATCAGCCCCAGCATTTT
CASSRNTDNQPQHF
>NA|TRBV28|TRBJ2-6|NA
TGTGCCAGCAGTTCTTACATTACTGGGGCCAACGTCCTGACTTTC
CASSSYITGANVLTF
>NA|TRBV9|TRBJ2-5|NA
TGTGCCAGCAGCTCGCGGGAAGGGCTGGAGACCCAGTACTTC
CASSSREGLETQYF
>NA|TRBV6-6|TRBJ2-1|NA
TGTGCCAGCAGTTACCTGGGGATTCGAGGGGTAAGGGAGCAGTTCTTC
CASSYLGIRGVREQFF
>NA|TRBV28|TRBJ1-1|TRBD1
TGTGCCAGCAGTTTCCTAGTGGAGGGGGCGAACACTGAAGCTTTCTTT
CASSFLVEGANTEAFF
>NA|TRBV2|TRBJ2-1|TRBD2
TGTGCCAGCATAATGGTAAGGACTAGCAGCAATGAGCAGTTCTTC
CASIMVRTSSNEQFF
>NA|TRBV28|TRBJ2-2|NA
TGTGCCAGCAGTTTAGTAGACACCGGGGAGCTGTTTTTT
CASSLVDTGELFF
>NA|TRBV6-1|TRBJ2-7|TRBD1
TGTGCCAGCAGTGAGGACAGGGGGAGACGATGGGAGCAGTACTTC
CASSEDRGRRWEQYF
>NA|TRBV4-3|TRBJ2-7|NA
TGCGCCAGCAGCCAAGATACCCCAGGCCGACCCTACGAGCAGTACTTC
CASSQDTPGRPYEQYF
>NA|TRBV7-8|TRBJ1-4|NA
TGTGCCAGCAGCTCAGGGGTCGGTGGTGAAAAACTGTTTTTT
CASSSGVGGEKLFF
>NA|TRBV11-2|TRBJ2-3|TRBD2
TGTGCCAGCAGCTTAGCTAGCGGCGTACTCAACACGCAGTATTTT
CASSLASGVLNTQYF
>NA|TRBV27|TRBJ2-7|NA
TGTGCCAGCAGTTTATCAGGGGCCAACTACGAGCAGTACTTC
CASSLSGANYEQYF
>NA|TRBV11-2|TRBJ1-2|TRBD1
TGTGCCAGCACCTTTGATGTGACAGGGGGCGCAGACTATGGCTACACCTTC
CASTFDVTGGADYGYTF
>NA|TRBV2|TRBJ1-1|NA
TGTGCCTCACGGGCAGGGTGGGACACTGAAGCTTTCTTT
CASRAGWDTEAFF
>NA|TRBV29-1|TRBJ2-7|TRBD1
TGCAGCGTTGCTTCCGGGACAGTCTACGAGCAGTACTTC
CSVASGTVYEQYF
>NA|TRBV6-6|TRBJ1-3|NA
TGTGCCACCTCGGACACCCCGAGGGAGTCCATATATTTT
CATSDTPRESIYF
>NA|TRBV6-4|TRBJ2-3|NA
TGTGCCAGCAGTTACCGGTGGGCTAGCACAGATACGCAGTATTTT
CASSYRWASTDTQYF
>NA|TRBV2|TRBJ2-7|NA
TGTGCCAGCCTGGGAGGCCCTGGTTACGAGCAGTACTTC
CASLGGPGYEQYF
>NA|TRBV29-1|TRBJ2-5|TRBD1
TGCAGCGCACCAAAAGGACAGGGGGCAGCGGAGACCCAGTACTTC
CSAPKGQGAAETQYF
>once|TRBV29-1|TRBJ1-1|NA
TGCAGCCCCAATGGGGGGTTGAACACTGAAGCTTTCTTT
CSPNGGLNTEAFF